The T cell receptor (beta chain) described here comes from a study of blood T cell repertoires in COVID-19. Study details: Researchers got acute and convalescent COVID-19 samples from the United States, Italy and Spain. PBMCs, B-cell-depleted T cells, or T cells provided the cDNA or gDNA that made up the material.

Original processing methods: Estimated nucleated cell counts came from reference gene primer amplification. Measured with immunoSEQ multiplex PCR; TCRdb has only the in-frame clones, and not every one. That table is the source of V, J and clone size, and D and trimming were worked out from the DNA. Of more than 150,000 clones in the sample, under 85% were seen once. CDR3 size: 11 residues. Germline V gene sequence: CDR1 LNHDA, CDR2 SQIVND (reference sequence). The V end was cut by 10 bases, the J end by 0 bases, with 4 bases between. This sequence originates from a woman aged 40 to 55 with acute or convalescent COVID-19. The chain couples TRBV19 to TRBJ2-1; unclear D gene. Sequenced: peripheral blood. Here the CDR3 reads CATSSYNEQFF. CDR3 nucleotides: TGTGCCACCAGCTCCTACAATGAGCAGTTCTTC.